The entry below gives a single TCR beta chain sequence along with its context. Antigen specificity is unknown. The data derive from a study of identical twins. Study observations and caveats: Instead of following the same donors, the conclusions were based on cross-sectional statistical analysis. Partial confounding of zero-insertion analyses by invariant MAIT and iNKT cells was possible. Out-of-frame alpha sequences shared between twins exhibited an excess of low generation probability.

Addition of a universal primer site occurred through template switching, and cDNA carried unique molecular identifiers. Each CDR3 protein is one row after TCRdb ran MiXCR on the 5' RACE reads. This repertoire shows 1,800,000 or so distinct CDR3 sequences, about 31% found once; its top ten account for more than 0.25%. The length of the CDR3 is 13 residues. Trimming pared 6 bases from V and 5 bases from J, leaving 11 bases between. The germline V gene has CDR1 SGHRS and CDR2 YFSETQ. This chain links TRBV5-1 with TRBJ1-4, with D possibly matching TRBD1 (6 bases). Sequencing was done on a sample of cord blood. The TCR originated in a newborn girl in good health. The CDR3 loop reads CASTQGLNEKLFF. DNA of the CDR3: TGCGCCAGCACACAGGGCCTGAATGAAAAACTGTTTTTT.